The source of this T cell receptor beta chain is a study of cytomegalovirus exposure and HLA in healthy donors (dated by TCRdb to 2017 to 2019). A note on the overall study: In an earlier analysis of approximately 640 of the donors, 250 to 350 Gb of sequence data and 100 million or so unique TCR beta sequences from roughly 200 million T cells were reported. A separate validation cohort of 100 to 150 different subjects was used in addition to the approximately 610-subject first cohort. To study patterns of TCR occurrence, a later analysis re-analyzed previously published TCR beta repertoires from 650 to 750 donors and added high-resolution HLA genotyping. An early release covering approximately 600 HLA-typed donors comprised approximately 290 gigabases of sequencing data and tens of millions of unique TCR sequences. High-throughput TCR immunosequencing, statistical association of individual TCRs with disease status, and machine learning were combined to predict cytomegalovirus infection status. Rather than drawing on any new phenotypic data, the later analysis identified candidate immune exposures from TCR beta sequences and the way those sequences occurred across donors. Among the roughly 400 genotyped donors, roughly 80% belonged to the genetic ancestry cluster associated with self-reported Caucasian donors. The study aimed to test whether cataloging public T cell receptors could reveal signatures of past pathogen exposure. An earlier analysis of some 600 of the donors applied high-throughput TCR beta sequencing to assess whether each TCR beta V gene segment acted as functional or pseudogenic. The study used immunosequencing to profile the T cell repertoires of several hundred subjects and linked those repertoires to cytomegalovirus serostatus. Donor age, sex, ethnicity and CMV serostatus were compiled alongside the repertoire data. Class I and class II HLA loci were covered by the typing at four-digit resolution. Every repertoire in the discovery cohort had been generated on one and the same sequencing platform. In a later genetic analysis, genome-wide SNP genotypes for about three fifths of the roughly 670 donors were used, and that subset was treated as a discovery cohort. Among around 400 genotyped donors of the cohort, an average of approximately 240,000 unique TCR beta nucleotide sequences was sequenced per donor, of which 15% to 20% were non-productive. Four to six DR-DQ haplotypes were handled as single units for association and clustering, since linkage in the cohort was strong. Typing coverage differed by locus: A, B, C, DRB1 and DQB1 were typed in roughly 620-630 donors, DQA1 in 500 to 550, DPA1 in 600 to 610, and DPB1 in about 450. Study-wide conclusions, independent of this receptor: A later analysis found that most CMV-associated TCR beta chains appeared HLA-restricted, with HLA associations seemingly driven largely by CMV exposure. It was suggested by the authors that the approach could potentially be generalized to other disease states and immunological phenotypes. The earlier analysis of some 540 of the donors excluded roughly 17 rarely observed V segments, including chromosome 9 orphons, because counts were too low. A later analysis reported that several top co-occurrence clusters appeared linked to parvovirus B19, influenza, CMV and Epstein-Barr virus. Compared with equally common non-associated chains, HLA-associated TCR beta chains in a later analysis were more clonally expanded and had lower generation probabilities. A later genetic analysis associated a missense DCLRE1C variant with V-gene and J-gene trimming of TCR beta chains, and an independent cohort replicated the association. The presence/absence analyses assumed that sequencing depth was roughly uniform across donors, and that assumption may not be true. Assigning TCR associations to individual alleles was difficult when HLA alleles, especially DR and DQ, strongly co-occurred. A cluster of highly shared sequence variants was judged likely to be a technical artifact of the sequencing pipeline. The only immune exposure information available for the cohort was CMV serostatus. Correlated functional status among segregating V segments might reflect linkage disequilibrium, but an unknown experimental factor could not be ruled out. The study gave a list of under 200 TCR beta chains associated with cytomegalovirus. A further reported finding was that TCR beta sequences accurately predicted the HLA-A and HLA-B alleles for most subjects in the first cohort. Because some donors lacked HLA typing at each locus, the association tests relied only on the typed subset. In a later analysis, the rate of TCR association differed among HLA loci, with DRB1 alleles having the most associated TCRs and HLA-C alleles having the fewest. An earlier analysis of approximately 500 of the donors showed that most TCR beta V segments appeared in productive rearrangements either about 87% or about 30% of the time, which broadly matched IMGT annotations. The classifier was reported to diagnose cytomegalovirus status with high specificity and sensitivity in both the original cohort and the validation cohort. At a false discovery rate of 0.05, a later analysis linked approximately 18,000 TCR beta sequences to specific HLA alleles. In vitro tests confirmed that a few of the cytomegalovirus-associated TCR beta chains recognize cytomegalovirus antigens. While some public TCRs were present in many individuals, most TCR sequences turned up only very rarely across donors. In a later genetic analysis, fewer N-insertions in productive TCRs were reported among donors in an Asian-associated ancestry cluster than the roughly 640-donor mean. The cohort was sequenced for TCR beta chains only, and without alpha or paired-chain data the features that could be detected were limited. Because the 87-base-pair reads could not distinguish some IMGT-functional V segments, including TRBV6-2 and TRBV6-3, those segments were excluded.

Notes on this clone: Its antigen is still unknown. No base quality information exists; no much larger clone differs at one position.

The cohort was made up of 500 to 850 healthy bone marrow donors. All cohort members were sampled while nominally healthy, although unrecorded immune exposures were likely present. The donor tested CMV seropositive, placing the donor among the approximately 290 seropositive members of the cohort. Every donor gave a peripheral blood sample, and the peripheral blood mononuclear cells from that sample were used for TCR beta sequencing. Genomic DNA extraction from the blood cell samples was performed with the Qiagen DNeasy Blood Extraction Kit. Libraries came from the immunoSEQ multiplex PCR assay. For the multiplex PCR, a mixture combining 60 forward primers for TCR Vbeta segments and 13 reverse primers for TCR Jbeta segments was used. A multiplex PCR assay on genomic DNA amplified the CDR3 region of rearranged TCR beta genes. The Illumina HiSeq System was used to sequence the amplified TCR beta libraries as 87-base-pair reads. The authors processed their data as follows. A later analysis counted 65 million to 90 million unique TCR beta chains across the 666 repertoires, and around 9.9 million of these chains were shared by at least two donors. Raw reads were error-corrected and collapsed into unique sequences with a nearest-neighbor algorithm that merged closely related sequences to remove PCR and sequencing errors. V, D and J gene segments were assigned by aligning CDR3 sequences to IMGT reference sequences. Each retained sequence needed at least a six-nucleotide match to both a V gene segment and a J gene segment. Rearrangements were classified as productive when the CDR3 lacked stop codons and remained in frame with V and J, and all other rearrangements were classified as non-productive. Following IMGT convention, CDR3 was defined as the stretch from the second conserved V-encoded cysteine up to the conserved J-encoded phenylalanine. The earlier analysis of about 560 of the donors excluded any sequence lacking an unambiguous match to a single V gene segment. In an earlier analysis of approximately 590 of the donors, V segments were called functional above 56.7% productive rearrangements and were called segregating when the between-donor standard deviation exceeded 5%. A statistical classification framework was built to diagnose cytomegalovirus status from the catalog of TCR beta chain sequences. In a later analysis, V and J genes were assigned by comparing TCR nucleotide sequences against IMGT/GENE-DB human TR gene sequences. In a later analysis, CDR3 sequences and most-parsimonious VDJ recombination scenarios were assigned using the TCRdist pipeline. In a later analysis, each TCR beta chain was defined by its CDR3 amino acid sequence together with its V-gene family, and reads without a unique V-gene family were excluded. To address suspected cross-contamination and a sequencing artifact, a later analysis removed several hundred highly shared, low-generation-probability nucleotide sequences. A later analysis calculated a clonal expansion index for each public chain from normalized within-repertoire ranks of inferred template counts. Generation probabilities in a later analysis came from a VDJ recombination model fitted to out-of-frame rearrangements, and those results were checked against IGoR. Hypergeometric tests were used in a later analysis to score TCR-TCR, TCR-HLA and TCR-CMV co-occurrence, with a repertoire-size bias correction applied to the TCR pairs. A later analysis estimated false discovery rates by permuting HLA or CMV assignments 20 times. In a later analysis, co-occurring TCRs were grouped with DBSCAN, and TCRdist sequence similarity was added when clustering was performed within HLA-allele-positive subsets. Repertoires with fewer than 30,000 or more than 120,000 public chains, plus five repertoires with anomalous nucleotide sharing, were excluded from co-occurrence clustering. TCRdb carries this immuneACCESS record with in-frame sequences only. Its versions omit some clonotypes, under half of them owing to an unresolved V gene in the studies checked, with the rest unexplained. That table supplies the V and J calls and clone size; D and trimming were determined from the DNA. This sample holds approximately 190,000 clones; 10% to 15% were observed only once. The ten largest make up over 6.5% of the sample.

CDR1 and CDR2 (MDHEN, SYDVKM) derive from the germline V gene. Trimming removed 5 bases from V and 3 bases from J, leaving 13 bases between the germline ends. The CDR3, from cysteine to phenylalanine, totals 14 residues. CDR3 DNA only is kept here, 42 bases in frame from base 1. The chain is encoded by TRBV28 joined to TRBJ2-5; the D gene is perhaps TRBD1, from 6 matching bases. Sequencing was performed on PBMCs. This TCR derives from a man aged 50 to 59 in good health and CMV-seropositive. The bases are TGTGCCAGCAGTGCATTACAGGGTGAAGAGACCCAGTACTTC. Its amino acids are CASSALQGEETQYF. The CDR3, completed at both ends by the reference TRBV28 and TRBJ2-5 genes, gives the full variable domain DVKVTQSSRYLVKRTGEKVFLECVQDMDHENMFWYRQDPGLGLRLIYFSYDVKMKEKGDIPEGYSVSREKKERFSLILESASTNQTSMYLCASSALQGEETQYFGPGTRLLVL.